This paragraph covers one TCR beta chain sequence. Its antigen is unidentified. This sample was taken from a study of liver allograft versus peripheral blood T cells. Study overall: Comparing T cell receptor repertoires in transplanted livers with those in recipients' peripheral blood was part of the design.

Overall study results and limits: Intragraft liver T cell receptor repertoires reportedly differed from peripheral blood repertoires.

This CDR3 has 13 amino acids. Germline values: CDR1 DFQATT, CDR2 SNEGSKA (reference sequence). Trimming removed 7 bases from V and 5 bases from J, with 17 bases in between. TCRdb reprocessed the reads with MiXCR, giving one entry per CDR3 protein. This sample has over 5,000 distinct CDR3 sequences, with 16% found just once. V gene TRBV20-1 combines with J gene TRBJ1-1, with a weak D call TRBD1 (6 bases). This TCR was sampled from a human patient who had a liver transplant. Some T cells may possibly be graft donor cells. The CDR3 DNA is TGCAGTGTACAGGGCCCCTCAATGACTGAAGCTTTCTTT. Protein: CSVQGPSMTEAFF.